Listed below are T cell receptor beta chains from one sample, sequenced in a study of STAT3 mutations in large granular lymphocyte leukemia. The protocol was immunoSEQ multiplex PCR, while the TCRdb copy is restricted to in-frame clones and leaves out a portion. Here the sample spans under 9,500 clones, roughly 90% being singletons. Sequencing used peripheral blood mononuclear cells. Receptor source: a man between 60 and 70 years old with T-cell large granular lymphocyte leukemia. Some clones in this sample may be carry-over from other donors' samples. Each CDR3 is given with its conserved first and last residue. Each record gives: V gene, D gene, clone size, J gene, CDR3 protein, CDR3 DNA. D genes are given only for firm matches. The size of a clone is reported for some rows only, either as once, few or many, or as a class for expanded clones.

TRBV12-5	-	-	TRBJ2-6	CASGQGHSGANVLTF	TGTGCTAGTGGTCAGGGACACTCTGGGGCCAACGTCCTGACTTTC
TRBV5-1	-	-	TRBJ2-5	CASSSAAESRETQYF	TGCGCCAGCAGCTCCGCGGCGGAATCTCGAGAGACCCAGTACTTC
TRBV5-1	-	-	TRBJ2-2	CASSENPSRVNTGELFF	TGCGCCAGCAGCGAAAATCCCTCCCGGGTCAACACCGGGGAGCTGTTTTTT
TRBV7-6	TRBD1	few	TRBJ2-1	CASSLEVPGGYNEQFF	TGTGCCAGCAGCTTAGAGGTCCCAGGGGGTTACAATGAGCAGTTCTTC
TRBV20-1	-	-	TRBJ2-7	CSASDQREQYF	TGCAGTGCTAGTGACCAGCGCGAGCAGTACTTC
TRBV30	-	-	TRBJ1-2	CAWSPGDYGYTF	TGTGCCTGGAGCCCGGGGGACTATGGCTACACCTTC
TRBV25-1	TRBD2	-	TRBJ2-1	CASRTSGLYNEQFF	TGTGCCAGCAGGACTAGCGGGCTATACAATGAGCAGTTCTTC
TRBV29-1	-	-	TRBJ2-3	CSVEKSSTDTQYF	TGCAGCGTTGAAAAATCCAGCACAGATACGCAGTATTTT
TRBV7-9	TRBD1	-	TRBJ1-1	CASSLAGGNTEAFF	TGTGCCAGCAGCTTGGCAGGGGGTAACACTGAAGCTTTCTTT
TRBV18	-	once	TRBJ2-5	CASSPWQGETQYF	TGTGCCAGCTCACCTTGGCAGGGAGAGACCCAGTACTTC
TRBV4-1	TRBD2	once	TRBJ2-3	CASSQEPSGRTDTQYF	TGCGCCAGCAGCCAAGAGCCTAGCGGGAGAACAGATACGCAGTATTTT
TRBV5-1	-	once	TRBJ1-1	CASRVEVQGTEAFF	TGCGCCAGCCGGGTGGAGGTCCAAGGCACTGAAGCTTTCTTT
TRBV7-6	-	-	TRBJ1-2	CASSHLRNYGYTF	TGTGCCAGCAGTCACCTTCGTAACTATGGCTACACCTTC
TRBV7-9	-	-	TRBJ2-5	CASSSGRIETQYF	TGTGCCAGCAGCTCTGGACGGATAGAGACCCAGTACTTC
TRBV12-5	-	-	TRBJ2-1	CASGFDSGGISEQFF	TGTGCTAGTGGTTTTGACTCCGGGGGTATTTCTGAGCAGTTCTTC
TRBV6-6	-	-	TRBJ1-2	CASSGRFSGYTF	TGTGCCAGCAGTGGCCGATTCAGTGGCTACACCTTC
TRBV5-5	TRBD1	few	TRBJ1-2	CASSTPSGGSYGYTF	TGTGCCAGCAGCACCCCGTCAGGGGGCAGCTATGGCTACACCTTC
TRBV5-4	TRBD2	-	TRBJ2-7	CASSPSGPWDEQYF	TGTGCCAGCAGCCCTAGCGGGCCTTGGGACGAGCAGTACTTC
TRBV30	TRBD1	-	TRBJ1-1	CAYHRGMNTEAFF	TGTGCCTATCACAGGGGTATGAACACTGAAGCTTTCTTT
TRBV7-3	-	-	TRBJ2-3	CASSSSPRAGTQYF	TGTGCCAGCAGCTCCTCCCCGCGGGCCGGTACGCAGTATTTT
TRBV5-1	-	-	TRBJ2-7	CASSPGSGVGEQYF	TGCGCCAGCAGCCCCGGGTCAGGTGTAGGCGAGCAGTACTTC
TRBV7-2	-	-	TRBJ2-5	CASSLRAGRWVETQYF	TGTGCCAGCAGCTTAAGGGCAGGGAGGTGGGTGGAGACCCAGTACTTC
TRBV7-9	-	-	TRBJ1-4	CASSPGGLNEKLFF	TGTGCCAGCAGCCCGGGAGGGCTTAATGAAAAACTGTTTTTT
TRBV19	TRBD2	-	TRBJ2-1	CASSIRLAGTNEQFF	TGTGCCAGTAGTATACGACTAGCGGGAACCAATGAGCAGTTCTTC
TRBV19	-	once	TRBJ2-7	CASSSKGKNEQYF	TGTGCCAGTAGTTCAAAGGGGAAAAACGAGCAGTACTTC
TRBV5-4	-	-	TRBJ1-5	CASSLGNQPQHF	TGTGCCAGCAGCTTGGGTAATCAGCCCCAGCATTTT
TRBV14	-	-	TRBJ2-7	CASSQYLGLAGASDEQYF	TGTGCCAGCAGCCAATATTTAGGTTTGGCGGGGGCGAGCGACGAGCAGTACTTC
TRBV6-5	-	-	TRBJ2-1	CASSPTSLGVYEQFF	TGTGCCAGCAGCCCCACTAGCCTAGGTGTTTATGAGCAGTTCTTC
TRBV13	-	-	TRBJ1-2	CASSLGPSGYTF	TGTGCCAGCAGCTTAGGCCCGAGTGGCTACACCTTC
TRBV29-1	TRBD2	-	TRBJ2-1	CSVAPGLAHNEQFF	TGCAGCGTTGCTCCCGGACTAGCACACAATGAGCAGTTCTTC
TRBV7-3	TRBD2	-	TRBJ2-2	CASSATRGTSGIGTGELFF	TGTGCCAGCAGCGCAACCCGGGGGACTAGCGGGATAGGCACCGGGGAGCTGTTTTTT
TRBV20-1	-	-	TRBJ2-5	CSARKETQYF	TGCAGTGCGAGGAAGGAGACCCAGTACTTC
TRBV5-1	TRBD1	-	TRBJ1-2	CASSWGTGPEGRGYTF	TGCGCCAGCAGCTGGGGGACAGGGCCCGAAGGTCGTGGCTACACCTTC
TRBV29-1	-	-	TRBJ2-7	CSVEGGLAGRQGEQYF	TGCAGCGTTGAAGGAGGTCTAGCGGGACGACAGGGGGAGCAGTACTTC
TRBV7-2	-	-	TRBJ2-5	CASSGRNEETQYF	TGTGCCAGCAGCGGGAGGAATGAAGAGACCCAGTACTTC
TRBV4-2	-	-	TRBJ2-7	CASSLFEVGEQYF	TGTGCCAGCAGCCTCTTCGAGGTGGGCGAGCAGTACTTC